A selection of T cell receptor beta chains follows, all from one sample in a study of PD-1 blockade in classical Hodgkin lymphoma. Only in-frame clones appear in the TCRdb table, and some are missing; sequencing was by immunoSEQ multiplex PCR. The sample yields 64,000 or so clones, 90% to 95% seen once. This sample comprised peripheral blood mononuclear cells (PBMCs), obtained before the fourth cycle of nivolumab. Every receptor here comes from a human donor with classical Hodgkin lymphoma. The conserved cysteine and the conserved F or W are not part of the CDR3 here. The order of the fields is J gene, V gene, clone size, CDR3 protein. Clone size is stated in some rows and not others, as once, few, many or a class when expanded.

J gene: TRBJ2-5
V gene: TRBV7-9
clone size: -
CDR3 protein: ASSPQTGSLPGQY

J gene: TRBJ1-1
V gene: TRBV14
clone size: -
CDR3 protein: ASSRVESNTEAF

J gene: TRBJ2-1
V gene: TRBV6-5
clone size: -
CDR3 protein: ASSLAGGYNEQF

J gene: TRBJ2-5
V gene: TRBV5-1
clone size: once
CDR3 protein: ASSLSGGAEETQY

J gene: TRBJ2-1
V gene: TRBV7-9
clone size: once
CDR3 protein: ASSLGQYNEQF

J gene: TRBJ2-3
V gene: TRBV5-1
clone size: -
CDR3 protein: ASSLRTPKGARITDTQY

J gene: TRBJ1-1
V gene: TRBV6-5
clone size: once
CDR3 protein: ASSRTGDTEAF

J gene: TRBJ2-1
V gene: TRBV4-1
clone size: -
CDR3 protein: ASSQEPSRGGWGEQF

J gene: TRBJ2-7
V gene: TRBV4-2
clone size: -
CDR3 protein: ASSQGSYYEQY

J gene: TRBJ1-2
V gene: TRBV13
clone size: -
CDR3 protein: ASSLGEGAGSGYT

J gene: TRBJ2-2
V gene: TRBV11-1
clone size: -
CDR3 protein: ASSSAMGRDWTGELF

J gene: TRBJ2-7
V gene: TRBV9
clone size: -
CDR3 protein: ASSVGSGPARPYEQY

J gene: TRBJ1-4
V gene: TRBV10-3
clone size: once
CDR3 protein: AISERLPGSGEKLF

J gene: TRBJ2-7
V gene: TRBV4-1
clone size: -
CDR3 protein: ASSQAAQDTYEQY

J gene: TRBJ1-5
V gene: TRBV2
clone size: -
CDR3 protein: ASSELGAGQPQH

J gene: TRBJ2-2
V gene: TRBV10-1
clone size: -
CDR3 protein: ASRGANTGELF

J gene: TRBJ2-7
V gene: TRBV19
clone size: once
CDR3 protein: ASKPGQGTYEQY